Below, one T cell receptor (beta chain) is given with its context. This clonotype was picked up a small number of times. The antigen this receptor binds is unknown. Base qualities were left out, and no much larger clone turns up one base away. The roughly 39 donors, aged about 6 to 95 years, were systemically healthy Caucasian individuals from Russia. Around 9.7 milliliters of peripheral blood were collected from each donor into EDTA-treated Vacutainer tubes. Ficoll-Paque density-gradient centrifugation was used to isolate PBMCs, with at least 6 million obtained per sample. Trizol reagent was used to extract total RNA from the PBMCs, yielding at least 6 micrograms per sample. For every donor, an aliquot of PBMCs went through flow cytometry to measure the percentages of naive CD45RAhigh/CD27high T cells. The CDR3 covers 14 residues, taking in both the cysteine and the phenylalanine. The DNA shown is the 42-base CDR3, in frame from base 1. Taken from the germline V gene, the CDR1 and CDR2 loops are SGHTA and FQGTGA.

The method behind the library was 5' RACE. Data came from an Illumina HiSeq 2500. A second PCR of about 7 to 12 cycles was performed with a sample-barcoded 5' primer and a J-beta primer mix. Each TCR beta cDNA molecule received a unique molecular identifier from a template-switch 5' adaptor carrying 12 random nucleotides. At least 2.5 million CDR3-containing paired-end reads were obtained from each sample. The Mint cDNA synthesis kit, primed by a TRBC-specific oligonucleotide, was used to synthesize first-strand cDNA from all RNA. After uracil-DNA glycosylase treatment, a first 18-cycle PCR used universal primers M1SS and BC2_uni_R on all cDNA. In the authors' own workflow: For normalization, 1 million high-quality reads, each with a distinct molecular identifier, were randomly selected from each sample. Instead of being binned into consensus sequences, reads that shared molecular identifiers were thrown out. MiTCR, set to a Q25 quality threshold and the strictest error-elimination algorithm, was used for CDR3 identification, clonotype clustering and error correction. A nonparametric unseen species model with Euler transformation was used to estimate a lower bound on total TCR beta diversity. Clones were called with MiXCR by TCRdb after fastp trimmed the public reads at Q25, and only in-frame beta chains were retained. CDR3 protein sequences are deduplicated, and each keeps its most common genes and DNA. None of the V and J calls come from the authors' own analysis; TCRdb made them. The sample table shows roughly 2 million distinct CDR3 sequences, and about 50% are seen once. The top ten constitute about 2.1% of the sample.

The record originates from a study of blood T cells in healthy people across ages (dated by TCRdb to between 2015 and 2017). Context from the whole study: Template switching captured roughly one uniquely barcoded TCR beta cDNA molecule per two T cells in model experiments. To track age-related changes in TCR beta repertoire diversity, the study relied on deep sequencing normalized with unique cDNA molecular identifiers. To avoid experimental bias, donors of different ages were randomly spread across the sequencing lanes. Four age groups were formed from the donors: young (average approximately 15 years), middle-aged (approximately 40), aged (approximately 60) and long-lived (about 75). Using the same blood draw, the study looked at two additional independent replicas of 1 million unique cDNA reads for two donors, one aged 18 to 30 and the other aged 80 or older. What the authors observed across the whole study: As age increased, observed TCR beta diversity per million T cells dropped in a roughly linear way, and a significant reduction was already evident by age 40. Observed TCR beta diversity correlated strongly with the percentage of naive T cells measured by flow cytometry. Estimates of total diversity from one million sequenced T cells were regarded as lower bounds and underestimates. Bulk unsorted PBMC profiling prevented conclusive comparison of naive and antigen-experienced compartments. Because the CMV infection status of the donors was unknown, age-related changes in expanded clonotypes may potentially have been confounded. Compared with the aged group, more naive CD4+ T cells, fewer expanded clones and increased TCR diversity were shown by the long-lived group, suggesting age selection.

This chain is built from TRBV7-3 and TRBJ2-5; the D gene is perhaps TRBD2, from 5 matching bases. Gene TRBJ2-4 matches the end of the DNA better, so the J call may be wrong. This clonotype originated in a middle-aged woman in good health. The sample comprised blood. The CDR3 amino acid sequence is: CASSLTASRNIQYF. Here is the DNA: TGTGCCAGCAGCTTAACAGCTAGCAGGAACATTCAGTACTTC.